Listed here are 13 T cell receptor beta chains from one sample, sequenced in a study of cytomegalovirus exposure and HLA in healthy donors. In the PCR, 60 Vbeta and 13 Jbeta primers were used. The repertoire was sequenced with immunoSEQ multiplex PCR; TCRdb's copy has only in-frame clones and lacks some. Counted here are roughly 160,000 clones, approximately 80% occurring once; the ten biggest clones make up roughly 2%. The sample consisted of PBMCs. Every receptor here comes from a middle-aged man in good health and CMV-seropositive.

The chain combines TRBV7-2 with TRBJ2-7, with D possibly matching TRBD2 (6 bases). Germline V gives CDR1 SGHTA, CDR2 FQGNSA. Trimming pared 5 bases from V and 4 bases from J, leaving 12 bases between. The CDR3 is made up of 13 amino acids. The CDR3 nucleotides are TGTGCCAGCAGCCTGACTAGTAAATACGAGCAGTACTTC. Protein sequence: CASSLTSKYEQYF.

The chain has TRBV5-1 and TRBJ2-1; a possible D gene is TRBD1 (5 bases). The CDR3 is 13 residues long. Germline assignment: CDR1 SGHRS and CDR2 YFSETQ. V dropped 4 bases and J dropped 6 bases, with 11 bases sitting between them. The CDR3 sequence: CASSLGLINEQFF. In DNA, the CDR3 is TGCGCCAGCAGCCTGGGGCTCATCAATGAGCAGTTCTTC.

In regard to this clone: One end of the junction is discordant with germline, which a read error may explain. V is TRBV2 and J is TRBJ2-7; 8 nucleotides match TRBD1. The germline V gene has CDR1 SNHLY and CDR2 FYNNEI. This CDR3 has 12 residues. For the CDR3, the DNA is TGTGCCACCGGGGAGGCAGGGGAAAACAGGGGGTTC. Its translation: CATGEAGENRGF.

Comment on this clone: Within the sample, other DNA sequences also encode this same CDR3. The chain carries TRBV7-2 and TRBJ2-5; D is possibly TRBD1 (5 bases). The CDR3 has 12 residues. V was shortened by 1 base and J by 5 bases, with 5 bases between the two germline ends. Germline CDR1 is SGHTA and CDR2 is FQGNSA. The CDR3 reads CASSLDRETQYF. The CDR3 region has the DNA TGTGCCAGCAGCTTAGACAGGGAGACCCAGTACTTC.

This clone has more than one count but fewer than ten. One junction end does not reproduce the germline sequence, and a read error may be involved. CDR3 sequence: CASSRVSNSEAFF. The CDR3, as DNA: TGCGCCAGCAGCCGAGTATCGAACAGTGAAGCTTTCTTT. The genes are TRBV4-3 and TRBJ1-1; no firm D call. Germline loops: CDR1 LGHNA, CDR2 YSLEER. The CDR3 runs 13 residues.

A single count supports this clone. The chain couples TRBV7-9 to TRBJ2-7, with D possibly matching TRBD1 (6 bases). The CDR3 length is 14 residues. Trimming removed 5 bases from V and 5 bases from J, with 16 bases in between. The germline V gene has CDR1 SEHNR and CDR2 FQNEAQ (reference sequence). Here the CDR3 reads CASSLKDSAHEQYF. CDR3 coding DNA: TGTGCCAGCAGCCTAAAGGACAGCGCCCACGAGCAGTACTTC.

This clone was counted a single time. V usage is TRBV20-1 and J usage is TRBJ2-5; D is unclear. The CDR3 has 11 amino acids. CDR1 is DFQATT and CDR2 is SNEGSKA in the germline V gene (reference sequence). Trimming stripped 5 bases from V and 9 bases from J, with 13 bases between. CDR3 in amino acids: CSAEVRSSQYF. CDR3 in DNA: TGCAGTGCTGAGGTCCGGTCCTCCCAGTACTTC.

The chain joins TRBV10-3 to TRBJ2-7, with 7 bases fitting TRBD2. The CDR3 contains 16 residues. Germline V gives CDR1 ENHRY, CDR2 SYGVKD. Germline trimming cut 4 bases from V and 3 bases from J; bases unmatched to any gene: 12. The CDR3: CAISGRDRASGYEQYF. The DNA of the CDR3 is TGTGCCATCAGTGGCCGTGATAGAGCTAGCGGCTACGAGCAGTACTTC.

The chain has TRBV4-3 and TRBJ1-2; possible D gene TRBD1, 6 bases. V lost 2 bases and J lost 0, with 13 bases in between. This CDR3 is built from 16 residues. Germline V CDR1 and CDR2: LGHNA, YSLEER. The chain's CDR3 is CASSQFKGQTNYGYTF. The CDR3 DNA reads TGCGCCAGCAGCCAATTCAAAGGACAGACTAACTATGGCTACACCTTC.

The CDR3 is CASSLKGGRANQPQHF. CDR3 DNA: TGTGCCAGCAGCTTGAAGGGAGGAAGGGCTAATCAGCCCCAGCATTTT. This chain links TRBV5-6 with TRBJ1-5; D gene uncertain. CDR1 is SGHDT and CDR2 is YYEEEE in the germline V gene. This CDR3 is built from 16 residues. The V and J ends lost 1 base and 4 bases respectively, with 15 bases between them.

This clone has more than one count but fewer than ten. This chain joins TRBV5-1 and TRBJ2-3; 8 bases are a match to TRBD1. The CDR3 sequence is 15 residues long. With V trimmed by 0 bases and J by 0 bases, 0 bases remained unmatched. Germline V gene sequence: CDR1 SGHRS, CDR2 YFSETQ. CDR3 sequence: CASSLGQGSTDTQYF. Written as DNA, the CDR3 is TGCGCCAGCAGCTTGGGACAGGGGAGCACAGATACGCAGTATTTT.

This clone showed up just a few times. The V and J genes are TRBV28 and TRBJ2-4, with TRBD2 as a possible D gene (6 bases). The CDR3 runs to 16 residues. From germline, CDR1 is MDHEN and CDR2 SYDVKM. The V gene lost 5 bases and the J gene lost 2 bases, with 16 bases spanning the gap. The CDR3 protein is CASSPGGLGTKNIQYF. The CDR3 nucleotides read TGTGCCAGCAGTCCCGGGGGATTGGGGACCAAAAACATTCAGTACTTC.

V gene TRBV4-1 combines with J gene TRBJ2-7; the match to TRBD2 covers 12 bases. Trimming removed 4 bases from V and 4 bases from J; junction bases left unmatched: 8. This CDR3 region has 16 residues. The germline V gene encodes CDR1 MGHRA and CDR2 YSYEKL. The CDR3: CASSPRLAGAFYEQYF. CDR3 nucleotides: TGCGCCAGCAGCCCGAGACTAGCGGGGGCCTTTTACGAGCAGTACTTC.